Detailed here is one TCR beta chain. This sample was taken from a study of blood T cell repertoires in COVID-19. Whole-study context: Material from acute and convalescent COVID-19 was sourced from the United States, Italy and Spain. T cells, B-cell-depleted T cells, or PBMCs provided the cDNA or gDNA that served as material.

Germline CDR1 reads MNHEY; CDR2 reads SVGAGI. The CDR3 runs to 14 residues. Trimming pared 0 bases from V and 4 bases from J, leaving 7 bases between. In the source study's methods: Estimates of nucleated cell counts were drawn from the amplification of reference gene primers. Assay used: immunoSEQ multiplex PCR; TCRdb lists only in-frame clones, some missing. V, J and clone size derive from that table, while D and trimming were established from the DNA sequence. The sample consists of approximately 250,000 clones, 84% of them appearing once. Source material: peripheral blood. V and J are TRBV6-5 and TRBJ2-1; unclear D gene. This sequence was found in a woman aged 35 to 49 who had recovered from COVID-19. The CDR3 nucleotides read TGTGCCAGCAGTTACTCTGGAGTTTACAATGAGCAGTTCTTC. The encoded protein is CASSYSGVYNEQFF.